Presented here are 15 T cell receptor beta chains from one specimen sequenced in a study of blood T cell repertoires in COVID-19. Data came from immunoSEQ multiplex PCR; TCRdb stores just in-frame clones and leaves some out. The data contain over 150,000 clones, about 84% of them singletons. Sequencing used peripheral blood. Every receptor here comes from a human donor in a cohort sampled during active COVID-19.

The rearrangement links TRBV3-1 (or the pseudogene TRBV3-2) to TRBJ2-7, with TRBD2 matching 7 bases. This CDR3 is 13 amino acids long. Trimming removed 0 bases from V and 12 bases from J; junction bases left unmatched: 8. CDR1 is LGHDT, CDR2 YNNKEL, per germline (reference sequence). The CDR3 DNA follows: TGTGCCAGCAGCCAAGATTCGACTAGCCGTCGGTACTTC. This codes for CASSQDSTSRRYF.

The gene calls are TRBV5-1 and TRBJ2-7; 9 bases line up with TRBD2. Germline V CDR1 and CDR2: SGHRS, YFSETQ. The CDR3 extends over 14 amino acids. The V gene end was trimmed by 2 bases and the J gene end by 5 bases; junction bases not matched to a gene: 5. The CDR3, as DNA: TGCGCCAGCAGCTTAGTAGCGGGGGACCACGAGCAGTACTTC. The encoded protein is CASSLVAGDHEQYF.

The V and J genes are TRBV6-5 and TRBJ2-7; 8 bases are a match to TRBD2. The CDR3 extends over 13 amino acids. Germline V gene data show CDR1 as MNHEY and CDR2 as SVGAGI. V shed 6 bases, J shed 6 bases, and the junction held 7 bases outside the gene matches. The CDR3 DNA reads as TGTGCCAGCAGGGCGGGGGGCTCGCGCGAGCAGTACTTC. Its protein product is CASRAGGSREQYF.

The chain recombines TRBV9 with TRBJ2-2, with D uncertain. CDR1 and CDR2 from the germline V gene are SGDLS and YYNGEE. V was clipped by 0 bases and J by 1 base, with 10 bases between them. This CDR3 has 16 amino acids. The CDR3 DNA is TGTGCCAGCAGCGTAGCCCTAGGAGTGAACACCGGGGAGCTGTTTTTT. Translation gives CASSVALGVNTGELFF.

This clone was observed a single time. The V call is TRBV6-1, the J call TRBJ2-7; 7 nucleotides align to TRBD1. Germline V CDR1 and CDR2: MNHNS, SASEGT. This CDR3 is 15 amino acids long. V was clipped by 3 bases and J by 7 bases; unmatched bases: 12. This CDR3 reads CASSDERTGIFEQYF. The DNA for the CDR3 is TGTGCCAGCAGTGATGAGCGGACAGGAATTTTTGAGCAGTACTTC.

CDR3 amino acids: CASSLGHEPNQPQHF. Written as DNA, the CDR3 is TGTGCCAGCAGCCTCGGACATGAACCCAATCAGCCCCAGCATTTT. The chain employs TRBV7-9 and TRBJ1-5; tentative D call: TRBD1 (5 bases). The ends were cut back, 5 bases at V and 3 bases at J, with 14 bases in the middle. CDR3 length: 15 residues. Germline V gene data show CDR1 as SEHNR and CDR2 as FQNEAQ (reference sequence).

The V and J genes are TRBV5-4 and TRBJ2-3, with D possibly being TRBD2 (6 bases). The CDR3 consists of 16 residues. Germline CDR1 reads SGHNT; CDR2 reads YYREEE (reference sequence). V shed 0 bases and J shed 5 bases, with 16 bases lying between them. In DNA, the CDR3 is TGTGCCAGCAGCTTGGGGGCGGGGAGGATTGGAGATACGCAGTATTTT. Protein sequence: CASSLGAGRIGDTQYF.

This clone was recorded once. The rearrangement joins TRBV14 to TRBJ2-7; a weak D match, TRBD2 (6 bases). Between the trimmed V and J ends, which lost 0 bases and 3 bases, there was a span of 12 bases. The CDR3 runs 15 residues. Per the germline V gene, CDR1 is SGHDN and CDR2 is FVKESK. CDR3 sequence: CASSQEWGGGYEQYF. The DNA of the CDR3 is TGTGCCAGCAGCCAAGAATGGGGAGGAGGCTACGAGCAGTACTTC.

CDR3 region: CASPDGYTF. Here the CDR3 DNA reads TGTGCCAGCCCCGATGGCTACACCTTC. This sequence joins TRBV21-1 and TRBJ1-2. TRBV21-1 is shown as a pseudogene. This CDR3 comprises 9 residues.

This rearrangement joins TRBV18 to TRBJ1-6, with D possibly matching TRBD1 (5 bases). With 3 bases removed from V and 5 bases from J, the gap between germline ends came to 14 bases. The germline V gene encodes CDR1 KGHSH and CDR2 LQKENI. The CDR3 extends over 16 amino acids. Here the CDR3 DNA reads TGTGCCAGCTCACCTACCGGGACTCTACATAATTCACCCCTCCACTTT. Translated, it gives CASSPTGTLHNSPLHF. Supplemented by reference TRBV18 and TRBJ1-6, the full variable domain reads NAGVMQNPRHLVRRRGQEARLRCSPMKGHSHVYWYRQLPEEGLKFMVYLQKENIIDESGMPKERFSAEFPKEGPSILRIQQVVRGDSAAYFCASSPTGTLHNSPLHFGNGTRLTVT.

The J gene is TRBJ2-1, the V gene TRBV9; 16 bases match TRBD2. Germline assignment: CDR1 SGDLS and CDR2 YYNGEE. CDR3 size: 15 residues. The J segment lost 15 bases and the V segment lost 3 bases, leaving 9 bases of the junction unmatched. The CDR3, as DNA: TGTGCCAGCAGCGCCCCGGGACTAGCGGGGGGGCCGCTGTTCTTC. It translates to CASSAPGLAGGPLFF. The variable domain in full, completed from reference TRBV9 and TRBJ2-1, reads DSGVTQTPKHLITATGQRVTLRCSPRSGDLSVYWYQQSLDQGLQFLIQYYNGEERAKGNILERFSAQQFPDLHSELNLSSLELGDSALYFCASSAPGLAGGPLFFGPGTRLTVL.

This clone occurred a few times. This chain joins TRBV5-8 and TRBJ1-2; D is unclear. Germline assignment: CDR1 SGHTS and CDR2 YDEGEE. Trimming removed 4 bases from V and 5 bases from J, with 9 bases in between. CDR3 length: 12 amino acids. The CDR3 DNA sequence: TGTGCCAGCAGCCCTAGGACTTATGGCTACACCTTC. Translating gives CASSPRTYGYTF.

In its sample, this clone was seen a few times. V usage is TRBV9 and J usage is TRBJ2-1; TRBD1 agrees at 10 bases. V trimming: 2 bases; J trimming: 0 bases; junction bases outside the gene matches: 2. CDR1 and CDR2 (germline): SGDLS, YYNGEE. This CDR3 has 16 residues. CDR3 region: CASSVGQGISYNEQFF. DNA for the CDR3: TGTGCCAGCAGCGTGGGACAGGGGATCTCCTACAATGAGCAGTTCTTC. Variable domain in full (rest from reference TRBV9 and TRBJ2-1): DSGVTQTPKHLITATGQRVTLRCSPRSGDLSVYWYQQSLDQGLQFLIQYYNGEERAKGNILERFSAQQFPDLHSELNLSSLELGDSALYFCASSVGQGISYNEQFFGPGTRLTVL.

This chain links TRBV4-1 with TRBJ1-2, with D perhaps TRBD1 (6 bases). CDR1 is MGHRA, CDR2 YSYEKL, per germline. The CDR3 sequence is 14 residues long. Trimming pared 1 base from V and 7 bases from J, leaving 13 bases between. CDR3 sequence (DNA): TGCGCCAGCAGCCAAGTCTACAGGGAGGGTGGCTACACCTTC. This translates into CASSQVYREGGYTF.

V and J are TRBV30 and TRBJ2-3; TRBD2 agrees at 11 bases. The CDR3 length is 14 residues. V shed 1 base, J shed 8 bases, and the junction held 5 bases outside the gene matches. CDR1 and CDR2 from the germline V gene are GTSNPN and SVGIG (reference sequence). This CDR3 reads CAWSGSSGGFTQYF. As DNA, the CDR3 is TGTGCCTGGAGTGGTTCTAGCGGGGGGTTTACGCAGTATTTT.